The 5 T cell receptor beta chains below all came from one sample that was sequenced in a study of T cell changes during pregnancy in multiple sclerosis (dated by TCRdb to about 2019). The library was generated by the immunoSEQ multiplex PCR assay. The table comes from immuneACCESS by way of TCRdb, which keeps in-frame sequences with V and J called. Part of the clones is missing from these tables; in studies checked, under half for an unresolved V gene and the rest for unknown reasons. The sample yields under 95,000 clones; around nine tenths were counted once. The ten biggest clones cover 0.35% to 0.45% of the sample. The sequenced sample was CD4+ T cells from peripheral blood mononuclear cells, obtained before pregnancy. The origin of the receptors is a female donor with multiple sclerosis, enrolled in a pregnancy study.

The V gene is TRBV19, the J gene TRBJ2-3; the match to TRBD2 covers 9 bases. Trimming cost V 5 bases and J 0 bases; bases outside gene matches: 3. The germline gives CDR1 LNHDA, CDR2 SQIVND (reference sequence). The CDR3 is made up of 15 amino acids. CDR3 DNA: TGTGCCAGTAGTCCTCTAGCGGGGAGCACAGATACGCAGTATTTT. Translation: CASSPLAGSTDTQYF.

The rearrangement joins TRBV7-2 to TRBJ2-1; 8 bases match TRBD2. V lost 1 base and J lost 5; bases outside the gene matches: 16. Germline V CDR1 and CDR2: SGHTA, FQGNSA. This CDR3 comprises 19 residues. CDR3 region: CASSLERERPLPLHNEQFF. CDR3 bases: TGTGCCAGCAGCTTAGAGCGGGAGCGTCCCTTACCTTTACACAATGAGCAGTTCTTC.

This clone came up a few times. J is TRBJ1-2 and V is TRBV4-3; 9 bases align to TRBD1. J lost 7 bases, V lost 0 bases, and 12 bases had no gene match. CDR3 length: 17 amino acids. Germline V lookup: CDR1 LGHNA, CDR2 YSLEER. The CDR3 is CASSQDPTGQGISGYTF. DNA for the CDR3: TGCGCCAGCAGCCAAGATCCAACGGGACAGGGAATCTCTGGCTACACCTTC.

This chain joins TRBV7-2 and TRBJ2-5; unclear D gene. The CDR3 runs to 11 residues. Trimming took 6 bases from V and 3 from J, leaving 5 bases between them. Germline V gene data show CDR1 as SGHTA and CDR2 as FQGNSA. The CDR3 DNA reads TGTGCCAGCAGTCCTAAAGAGACCCAGTACTTC. This translates into CASSPKETQYF.

The rearrangement uses TRBV6-5 and TRBJ2-7, with 10 bases matching TRBD1. The ends lost 7 bases at V and 4 bases at J; junction bases unmatched: 7. Germline loops: CDR1 MNHEY, CDR2 SVGAGI. The length of the CDR3 is 14 residues. The CDR3 spells CASTSPGQGYEQYF. For the CDR3, the DNA is TGTGCCAGCACCTCTCCGGGACAGGGGTACGAGCAGTACTTC.